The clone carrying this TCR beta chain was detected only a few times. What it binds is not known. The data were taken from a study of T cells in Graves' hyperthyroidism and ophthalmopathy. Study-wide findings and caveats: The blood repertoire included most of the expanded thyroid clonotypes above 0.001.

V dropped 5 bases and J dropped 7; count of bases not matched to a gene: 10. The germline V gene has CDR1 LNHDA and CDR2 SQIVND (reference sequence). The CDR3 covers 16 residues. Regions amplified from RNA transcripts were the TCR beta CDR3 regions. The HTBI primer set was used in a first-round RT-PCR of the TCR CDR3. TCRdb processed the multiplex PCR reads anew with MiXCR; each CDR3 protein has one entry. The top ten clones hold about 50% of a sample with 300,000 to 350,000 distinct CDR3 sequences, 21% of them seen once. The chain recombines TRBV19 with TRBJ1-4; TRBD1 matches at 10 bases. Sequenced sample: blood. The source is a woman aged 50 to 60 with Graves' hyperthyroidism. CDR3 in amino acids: CASSAILGTGVEKLFF. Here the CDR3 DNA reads TGTGCCAGTAGTGCTATACTCGGGACAGGGGTTGAAAAACTGTTTTTT.